Each of the 10 T cell receptor beta chains below was sequenced from the same sample in a study of tissue T cells after allogeneic stem cell transplantation. The data were produced by immunoSEQ multiplex PCR, yet TCRdb's version contains in-frame clones alone and is incomplete. The sample shows some 5,000 clones, less than 65% of them seen only once. Stated time point: mouse harvest day 7 after allogeneic transplant. Each mouse received 10^7 T-cell-depleted marrow cells plus 10^6 splenic CD5+ T cells by tail vein. Sequences were obtained from gut tissue. These receptors were taken from a female BALB/c mouse given C57BL/6 T cells with graft-versus-host disease after an allogeneic hematopoietic cell transplant.

Turning to this clone: Any gene name here is a mouse gene name. The CDR3 extends 1 residue past the end of the read, so its final part is completed from the germline J gene. The chain is built from TRBV12-2 and TRBJ2-1, with D possibly TRBD1 on 5 matching bases. CDR1 is SGHLS, CDR2 HYDKME, per germline. The V gene lost 0 bases and the J gene lost 7 bases, with 12 bases spanning the gap. The CDR3 totals 14 residues. CDR3 bases read: TGTGCCAGCTCTCTCGATGCAGGGAGGGCTGAGCAGTTC. It translates to CASSLDAGRAEQF. The complete CDR3 sequence is CASSLDAGRAEQFF.

Regarding this clone: All gene names here are mouse names. The read ends 1 residue shy of where the CDR3 ends; the end is completed using the germline J gene. The chain employs TRBV13-2 and TRBJ1-1, with a weak D call TRBD1 (5 bases). Trimming cost V 2 bases and J 2 bases, with 7 bases left between them. CDR1 is NNHNN, CDR2 SYGAGS, per germline (reference sequence). CDR3 length: 13 amino acids. The covered CDR3 bases are TGTGCCAGCGGTGAGGGGACCAACACAGAAGTCTTC. Translating it yields CASGEGTNTEVF. The full CDR3 reads CASGEGTNTEVFF.

Regarding this clone: A much larger clone differs from this one at a single base, so this may be a read error. These gene names are mouse names. The read comes to an end 1 residue before the CDR3 does, leaving the germline J gene to fill in the end. This chain links TRBV20 with TRBJ2-7; the match to TRBD2 covers 9 bases. Trimming took 0 bases from V and 0 from J; bases not matched to a gene: 0. The CDR3 consists of 14 residues. CDR1 is GFQATS and CDR2 is STVNSAI in the germline V gene. The CDR3 DNA, read in part, is TGTGGTGCTAGGGACTGGGGGGGCTCCTATGAACAGTAC. Translated, it gives CGARDWGGSYEQY. The CDR3 reads in full as CGARDWGGSYEQYF.

Of note for this clone: The gene names here belong to mouse. The sequenced fragment ends 1 residue before the CDR3 boundary, so the rest is inferred from the germline J gene. The V gene is TRBV12-2, the J gene TRBJ2-4; 12 bases map to TRBD2. The CDR3 has 15 amino acids. The J segment lost 6 bases and the V segment lost 4 bases, leaving 7 bases of the junction unmatched. The germline V gene encodes CDR1 SGHLS and CDR2 HYDKME. CDR3 DNA (partial): TGTGCCAGCTCCCAAGACTGGGGGGGCGTCAACACCTTGTAC. It yields the protein CASSQDWGGVNTLY. The full-length CDR3 reads as CASSQDWGGVNTLYF.

This clone rates as large (0.1 to 1%). Each gene name is a mouse one. The chain's CDR3 is CASSLRGTEQYF. The CDR3 bases that were read are TGTGCCAGCAGCCTCAGGGGGACTGAACAGTAC. The genes are TRBV13-3 and TRBJ2-7; 7 nucleotides agree with TRBD1. Sequencing ends 1 residue short of the CDR3 end; the germline J gene provides the rest. V lost 5 bases and J lost 6; bases outside the gene matches: 5. This CDR3 region has 12 residues. The germline V gene encodes CDR1 NNHDY and CDR2 SYVADS.

Concerning this clone itself: Mouse names are used for the genes. The read halts 1 residue ahead of the CDR3 end, with the missing end drawn from the germline J gene. The chain employs TRBV29 and TRBJ1-1, with D possibly being TRBD1 (5 bases). CDR1 and CDR2 (germline): MSHET, SYDVDS. With 4 bases removed from V and 1 base from J, the gap between germline ends came to 7 bases. The CDR3 extends over 13 amino acids. Incomplete CDR3 DNA: TGTGCTAGCAGTTATCAGGGGAACACAGAAGTCTTC. Residues: CASSYQGNTEVF. The entire CDR3 protein is CASSYQGNTEVFF.

This clone showed up just a few times. Genes here carry mouse names. The read is 1 residue too short to cover the CDR3 end, so that end is filled in from the germline J gene. This chain connects TRBV13-3 to TRBJ1-3; D gene uncertain. Deletions cut 1 base from V and 0 bases from J, with 8 bases between. Germline V gene data show CDR1 as NNHDY and CDR2 as SYVADS. This CDR3 spans 15 amino acids. The CDR3 sequence: CASSDPENSGNTLYF. The DNA read from the CDR3 is TGTGCCAGCAGTGATCCGGAGAATTCTGGAAATACGCTCTAT.

Notes on this clone: The genes and germline here are from mouse. Read coverage stops 1 residue before the CDR3 terminus; the germline J gene supplies the remainder. The chain is built from TRBV16 and TRBJ1-1; 7 bases line up with TRBD1. V lost 1 base to trimming and J lost 5 bases; unmatched junction nucleotides: 1. Germline CDR1 reads SGHSA; CDR2 reads FRNQAP. The CDR3 totals 13 residues. The part of the CDR3 DNA that was read is TGTGCAAGCAGCTTAGGCAGGGGGACAGAAGTCTTC. This encodes CASSLGRGTEVF. The full-length CDR3 reads as CASSLGRGTEVFF.

On this clone: Gene names follow the mouse nomenclature. The CDR3 spells CASSLASWGDEQYF. The CDR3 DNA, read in part, is TGTGCAAGCAGCTTAGCCTCCTGGGGGGATGAACAGTAC. V usage is TRBV16 and J usage is TRBJ2-7; 8 bases are shared with TRBD2. The read ends 1 residue before the CDR3 terminus; that terminus is restored from the germline J gene. V was clipped by 1 base and J by 5 bases; unmatched bases: 4. This CDR3 is built from 14 residues. Germline CDR1 SGHSA, CDR2 FRNQAP.

Worth noting for this clone: Gene labels here are mouse ones. The read terminates 1 residue ahead of where the CDR3 ends, so the germline J gene completes it. V is TRBV13-3 and J is TRBJ1-5; 9 nucleotides line up with TRBD1. The CDR3 is 13 residues long. V lost 2 bases to trimming and J lost 7 bases; unmatched junction nucleotides: 1. The germline V gene encodes CDR1 NNHDY and CDR2 SYVADS. The CDR3 sequence: CASSEGTGQAPLF. The sequenced CDR3 bases are TGTGCCAGCAGTGAAGGGACAGGGCAGGCTCCGCTT.